This T cell receptor (beta chain) is drawn from a study of shared clonotypes between healthy human individuals. Only in-frame clones appear in the TCRdb table, and some are missing; sequencing was by immunoSEQ multiplex PCR. Of about 1.5 million clones listed, 96% are singletons. The CDR3 is made up of 14 amino acids. V shed 7 bases and J shed 4 bases, with 17 bases lying between them. Germline V lookup: CDR1 SNHLY, CDR2 FYNNEI. Every contributor of samples was a Caucasian grown-up residing in Nashville, Tennessee. This clonotype was sampled from a man aged 25 to 40 in good health. Material for sequencing was naive CD4+ T cells sorted from blood. Subset defined: CD45RA+ positively selected. The chain carries TRBV2 and TRBJ2-7, with a possible D match to TRBD2 (6 bases). The CDR3 DNA follows: TGTGCCAGCAATAAGGAGGGAGTTAGTTACGAGCAGTACTTC. Translated, it gives CASNKEGVSYEQYF. Full variable domain (missing parts from reference TRBV2 and TRBJ2-7): EPEVTQTPSHQVTQMGQEVILRCVPISNHLYFYWYRQILGQKVEFLVSFYNNEISEKSEIFDDQFSVERPDGSNFTLKIRSTKLEDSAMYFCASNKEGVSYEQYFGPGTRLTVT.